This T cell receptor beta chain was obtained from a study of human T cells and chemical hapten exposure. Whole-study findings and limits: Unchanged with DPC sensitization were TCRs above 1 in 1000 frequency.

This clonotype came up many times. Its antigen is not identified. The CDR3 sequence is 12 residues long. V lost 6 bases and J lost 1, with 9 bases in between. Germline loops: CDR1 DFQATT, CDR2 SNEGSKA (reference sequence). Documented time point: pre-sensitization, week 0. Indicated treatment: therapeutic diphenylcyclopropenone sensitization with weekly scalp DPC. Non-pregnant alopecia patients aged 18 to 70, suitable for DPC therapy. The study used a library that attached unique molecular identifiers to individual cDNA molecules. In the study's own analysis: Sampled TCR counts reached a median of roughly 98,000 per sample, with values ranging from about 23,224 to 700,000. TCRdb passed the RACE reads through MiXCR, listing each CDR3 protein once. These V and J calls derive from TCRdb rather than the authors' analysis. The sample lists 350,000 to 400,000 distinct CDR3 sequences; 5.1% were seen once.

This sequence originates from a woman aged 45-59 years with alopecia areata. Some clones in this sample may be carry-over from other donors' samples. The sample here was whole blood, taken in connection with sensitization to the hapten diphenylcyclopropenone (DPC). The rearrangement links TRBV20-1 to TRBJ1-1; no firm D call. The CDR3 reads CSANTQNTEAFF. The CDR3 DNA is TGCAGTGCAAATACTCAGAACACTGAAGCTTTCTTT.